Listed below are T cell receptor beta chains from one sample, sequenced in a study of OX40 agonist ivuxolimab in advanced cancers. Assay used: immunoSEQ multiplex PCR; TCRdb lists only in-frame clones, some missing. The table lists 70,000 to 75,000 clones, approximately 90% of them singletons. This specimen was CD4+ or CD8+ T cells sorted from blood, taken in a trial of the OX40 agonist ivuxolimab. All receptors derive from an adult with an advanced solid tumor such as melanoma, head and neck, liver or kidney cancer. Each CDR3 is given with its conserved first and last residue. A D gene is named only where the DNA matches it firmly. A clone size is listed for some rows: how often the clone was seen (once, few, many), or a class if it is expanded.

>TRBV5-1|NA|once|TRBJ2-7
CASSLAGQGTTYEQYF
TGCGCCAGCAGCTTGGCCGGGCAGGGGACGACCTACGAGCAGTACTTC
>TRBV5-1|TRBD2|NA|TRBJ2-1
CASRAGGQSYNEQFF
TGCGCCAGCAGGGCGGGAGGGCAATCCTACAATGAGCAGTTCTTC
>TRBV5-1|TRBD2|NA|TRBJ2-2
CASSPGTSGSTGELFF
TGCGCCAGCAGTCCTGGGACTAGCGGGAGTACCGGGGAGCTGTTTTTT
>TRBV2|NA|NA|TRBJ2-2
CASSSGRTGITGELFF
TGTGCCAGCAGCTCCGGAAGAACAGGAATAACCGGGGAGCTGTTTTTT
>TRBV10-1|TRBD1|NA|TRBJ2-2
CASSISPGQGAITGELFF
TGCGCCAGCAGTATTTCTCCCGGACAGGGGGCTATCACCGGGGAGCTGTTTTTT
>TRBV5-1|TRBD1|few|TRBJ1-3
CASSWTQGASGNTIYF
TGCGCCAGCAGCTGGACCCAGGGGGCATCAGGAAACACCATATATTTT
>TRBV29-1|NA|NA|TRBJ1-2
CSVVRATYGYTF
TGCAGCGTTGTTCGGGCTACCTATGGCTACACCTTC
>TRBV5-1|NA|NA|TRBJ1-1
CASSFLDSNTEAFF
TGCGCCAGCAGCTTTCTAGATTCGAACACTGAAGCTTTCTTT
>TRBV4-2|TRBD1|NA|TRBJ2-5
CASSQEPGQGITATQYF
TGTGCCAGCAGCCAGGAACCGGGACAGGGGATAACTGCGACCCAGTACTTC
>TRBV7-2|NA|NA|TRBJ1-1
CASSSARTNTEAFF
TGTGCCAGCAGCTCAGCCCGGACAAACACTGAAGCTTTCTTT
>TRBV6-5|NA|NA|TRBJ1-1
CASSYSKAVNTEAFF
TGTGCCAGCAGTTACTCGAAGGCAGTCAACACTGAAGCTTTCTTT
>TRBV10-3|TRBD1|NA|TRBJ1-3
CAISQDRGPGNTIYF
TGTGCCATCAGCCAGGACAGGGGACCTGGAAACACCATATATTTT
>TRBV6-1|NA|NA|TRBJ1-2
CASRGSVHYGYTF
TGTGCCAGCAGAGGGTCTGTTCACTATGGCTACACCTTC
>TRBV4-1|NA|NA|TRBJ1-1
CASSQVKGVNTEAFF
TGCGCCAGCAGCCAAGTGAAGGGGGTGAACACTGAAGCTTTCTTT
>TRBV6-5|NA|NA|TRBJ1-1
CASLSHTEAFF
TGTGCCAGCCTCTCCCACACTGAAGCTTTCTTT
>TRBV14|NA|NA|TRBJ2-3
CASSAGTGGTDTQYF
TGTGCCAGCAGCGCCGGGACGGGTGGGACGGATACGCAGTATTTT
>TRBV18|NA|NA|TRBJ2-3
CASGGRGADTQYF
TGTGCCAGCGGCGGACGGGGAGCAGATACGCAGTATTTT
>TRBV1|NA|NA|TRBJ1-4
CTSHGRVINEKLFF
TGCACCAGCCATGGCCGGGTCATTAATGAAAAACTGTTTTTT
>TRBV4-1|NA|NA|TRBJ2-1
CASSQDLYEQFF
TGCGCCAGCAGCCAAGACTTATATGAGCAGTTCTTC
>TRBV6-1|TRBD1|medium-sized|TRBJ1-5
CASSVGTGGDQPQHF
TGTGCCAGCAGTGTGGGGACAGGGGGCGATCAGCCCCAGCATTTT
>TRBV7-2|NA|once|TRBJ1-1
CASSLARLMNTEAFF
TGTGCCAGCAGCTTAGCGAGGTTGATGAACACTGAAGCTTTCTTT
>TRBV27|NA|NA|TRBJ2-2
CASSLLSVLNTGELFF
TGTGCCAGCAGTTTATTGTCAGTTTTGAACACCGGGGAGCTGTTTTTT
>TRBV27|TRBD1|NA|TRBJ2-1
CASSNRGPVVGNEQFF
TGTGCCAGCAGTAACAGGGGGCCGGTAGTGGGTAATGAGCAGTTCTTC
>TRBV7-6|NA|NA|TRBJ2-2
CASSSRVGARTGELFF
TGTGCCAGCAGCTCTCGTGTGGGGGCGCGGACCGGGGAGCTGTTTTTT
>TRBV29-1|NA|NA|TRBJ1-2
CSVGNGGRNYGYTF
TGCAGCGTTGGTAACGGGGGCAGAAACTATGGCTACACCTTC
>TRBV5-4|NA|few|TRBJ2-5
CASSLGGSETQYF
TGTGCCAGCAGCTTAGGGGGGTCGGAGACCCAGTACTTC
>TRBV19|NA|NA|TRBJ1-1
CASSMPRVDTEAFF
TGTGCCAGTAGTATGCCCAGGGTCGACACTGAAGCTTTCTTT
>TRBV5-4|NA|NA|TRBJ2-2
CASSLRDGGSGELFF
TGTGCCAGCAGCCTCCGGGACGGAGGTTCCGGGGAGCTGTTTTTT
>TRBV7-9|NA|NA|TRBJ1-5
CASSSGPNQPQHF
TGTGCCAGCAGCTCCGGTCCCAATCAGCCCCAGCATTTT
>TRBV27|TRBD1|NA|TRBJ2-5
CASRTGTGFRETQYF
TGTGCCAGCAGAACCGGGACAGGGTTTCGCGAGACCCAGTACTTC
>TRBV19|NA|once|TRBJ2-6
CASSIRGRSGANVLTF
TGTGCCAGTAGTATTAGAGGCAGGTCTGGGGCCAACGTCCTGACTTTC
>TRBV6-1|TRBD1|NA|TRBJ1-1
CASSDQGAPNTEAFF
TGTGCCAGCAGTGATCAGGGGGCACCGAACACTGAAGCTTTCTTT
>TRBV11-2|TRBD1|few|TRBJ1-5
CASSFEGAGQPQHF
TGTGCCAGCAGCTTTGAGGGGGCCGGTCAGCCCCAGCATTTT
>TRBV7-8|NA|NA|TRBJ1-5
CASSLERGAYSNQPQHF
TGTGCCAGCAGCTTAGAAAGGGGCGCATATAGCAATCAGCCCCAGCATTTT
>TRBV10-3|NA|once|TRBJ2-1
CAISEGGRRGIDEQFF
TGTGCCATCAGCGAGGGCGGGCGGAGGGGAATTGATGAGCAGTTCTTC
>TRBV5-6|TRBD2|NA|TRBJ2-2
CASSTWGTSGVTGELFF
TGTGCCAGCAGCACCTGGGGGACTAGCGGGGTAACCGGGGAGCTGTTTTTT
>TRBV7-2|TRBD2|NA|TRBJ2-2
CASSPEDWREETGELFF
TGTGCCAGCAGCCCGGAGGACTGGCGGGAGGAAACCGGGGAGCTGTTTTTT
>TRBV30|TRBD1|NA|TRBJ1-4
CAWRAALGQGLGANEKLFF
TGTGCCTGGAGGGCAGCCCTGGGACAGGGGCTTGGGGCTAATGAAAAACTGTTTTTT
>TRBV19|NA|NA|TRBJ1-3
CASRALSGNTIYF
TGTGCCAGTAGGGCCCTCTCTGGAAACACCATATATTTT
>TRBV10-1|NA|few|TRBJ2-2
CASSEYRTGELFF
TGCGCCAGCAGTGAATATAGGACCGGGGAGCTGTTTTTT
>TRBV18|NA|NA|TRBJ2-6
CASSPPGSVSGANVLTF
TGTGCCAGCTCACCACCGGGGAGCGTCTCTGGGGCCAACGTCCTGACTTTC
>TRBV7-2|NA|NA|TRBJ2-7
CASSLAGAAYF
TGTGCCAGCAGCTTAGCGGGAGCGGCGTACTTC
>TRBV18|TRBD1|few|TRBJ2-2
CASSTGGFGELFF
TGTGCCAGCTCAACAGGGGGCTTCGGGGAGCTGTTTTTT
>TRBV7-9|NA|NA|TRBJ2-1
CASSLEGGSPGNEQFF
TGTGCCAGCAGCTTAGAAGGGGGTAGTCCGGGCAATGAGCAGTTCTTC
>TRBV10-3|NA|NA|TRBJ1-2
CAISGPGRNYTF
TGTGCCATCAGTGGTCCGGGCAGAAACTACACCTTC
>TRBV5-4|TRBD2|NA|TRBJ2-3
CASSLHTGGNSAGDTQYF
TGTGCCAGCAGCTTGCATACGGGAGGAAATTCGGCTGGAGATACGCAGTATTTT
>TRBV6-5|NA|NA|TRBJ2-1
CASNTAQSSYNEQFF
TGTGCCAGCAATACGGCCCAAAGCTCCTACAATGAGCAGTTCTTC
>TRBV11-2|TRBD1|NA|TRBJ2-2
CASSPRVGTGTTGELFF
TGTGCCAGCAGCCCTAGGGTAGGGACAGGGACCACCGGGGAGCTGTTTTTT
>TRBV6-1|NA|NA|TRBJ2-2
CASTRPPAGELFF
TGTGCCAGCACCCGCCCCCCCGCCGGGGAGCTGTTTTTT
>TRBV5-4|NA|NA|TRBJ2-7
CASSLTATHEQYF
TGTGCCAGCAGCTTGACAGCCACGCACGAGCAGTACTTC
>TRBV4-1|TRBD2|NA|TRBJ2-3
CASSPGSGPSGLGDTQYF
TGCGCCAGCAGCCCAGGGTCGGGGCCTAGCGGCCTGGGAGATACGCAGTATTTT
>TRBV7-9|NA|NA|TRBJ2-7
CASSLREVAYEQYF
TGTGCCAGCAGCTTGAGGGAAGTGGCCTACGAGCAGTACTTC
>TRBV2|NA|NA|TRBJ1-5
CASSASGGYVNQPQHF
TGTGCCAGCAGTGCGTCGGGGGGATATGTCAATCAGCCCCAGCATTTT
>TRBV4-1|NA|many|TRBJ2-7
CASSPWGADIPYEQYF
TGCGCCAGCAGTCCCTGGGGGGCAGATATACCCTACGAGCAGTACTTC
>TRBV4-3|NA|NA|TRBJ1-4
CASSQENREGEKLFF
TGCGCCAGCAGCCAAGAAAACAGGGAAGGTGAAAAACTGTTTTTT
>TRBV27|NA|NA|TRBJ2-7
CASIPQWPPYEQYF
TGTGCCAGCATTCCCCAATGGCCCCCCTACGAGCAGTACTTC
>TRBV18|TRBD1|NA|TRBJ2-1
CASSPTGVSYNEQFF
TGTGCCAGCTCACCGACAGGGGTCTCCTACAATGAGCAGTTCTTC